Each of the 8 T cell receptor beta chains below was sequenced from the same sample in a study of blood T cell repertoires in COVID-19. Produced via immunoSEQ multiplex PCR; TCRdb's table is partial and in-frame only. The data hold 70,000 to 95,000 clones, with approximately 80% observed a single time. The source material was peripheral blood. These receptors all stem from a woman aged 45-65 years with acute or convalescent COVID-19.

This sequence joins TRBV19 and TRBJ1-2; D gene uncertain. V dropped 6 bases and J dropped 6 bases, with 5 bases sitting between them. This CDR3 is 10 amino acids long. CDR1 and CDR2 (germline): LNHDA, SQIVND (reference sequence). The CDR3 DNA reads as TGTGCCAGTAGGGAGGATGGCTACACCTTC. Protein: CASREDGYTF.

The count of this clone is one. The chain combines TRBV19 with TRBJ1-5; weak D call: TRBD1 (5 bases). CDR1 LNHDA and CDR2 SQIVND come from the germline V gene (reference sequence). The CDR3 has 15 residues. The V end lost 2 bases, the J end lost 5 bases, and 13 bases lay between the germline ends. The DNA for the CDR3 is TGTGCCAGTAGTATAAGGGGTGGTACACATCAGCCCCAGCATTTT. Translated: CASSIRGGTHQPQHF.

The gene calls are TRBV15 and TRBJ2-7, with a weak D call TRBD2 (5 bases). The germline gives CDR1 LNHNV, CDR2 YYDKDF (reference sequence). The CDR3 length is 12 residues. Trimming removed 5 bases at V and 3 bases at J, with 8 bases between. The CDR3 reads CATSLEGYEQYF. In nucleotides, the CDR3 is TGTGCCACCAGCCTTGAGGGCTACGAGCAGTACTTC.

This chain links TRBV9 with TRBJ2-1; a possible D gene is TRBD1 (6 bases). Germline loops: CDR1 SGDLS, CDR2 YYNGEE. The germline V and J ends were trimmed by 0 bases and 9 bases, with 19 bases remaining between them. CDR3 length equals 16 residues. CDR3 protein: CASSVAGTYGGPEQFF. The CDR3 coding sequence is TGTGCCAGCAGCGTAGCGGGGACATATGGTGGGCCTGAGCAGTTCTTC.

This clone was observed once. The chain is built from TRBV3-1 (or the pseudogene TRBV3-2) and TRBJ1-1, with TRBD1 matching 9 bases. With V trimmed by 4 bases and J by 6 bases, 6 bases remained unmatched. This CDR3 has 14 amino acids. Germline V gives CDR1 LGHDT, CDR2 YNNKEL (reference sequence). This CDR3 is CASSLGQGGAEAFF. In DNA, the CDR3 is TGTGCCAGCAGCCTGGGACAGGGAGGAGCTGAAGCTTTCTTT.

This clone has a handful of counts. The chain joins TRBV9 to TRBJ1-1; D perhaps matches TRBD1 (5 bases). V lost 0 bases and J lost 3, with 9 bases in between. This CDR3 has 14 residues. Per the germline V gene, CDR1 is SGDLS and CDR2 is YYNGEE. The CDR3 sequence is CASSVVGGDTEAFF. The CDR3 coding sequence is TGTGCCAGCAGCGTAGTTGGGGGGGACACTGAAGCTTTCTTT.

This sequence joins TRBV2 and TRBJ1-2, with unresolved D. V lost 5 bases and J 8 bases, leaving 15 bases between the germline ends. This CDR3 has 13 residues. Germline V gene data show CDR1 as SNHLY and CDR2 as FYNNEI. CDR3: CASSPTGNQGYTF. In nucleotides, the CDR3 is TGTGCCAGCAGTCCCACCGGGAACCAGGGCTACACCTTC.

CDR3 protein: CASTRNGVGELFF. In DNA, the CDR3 is TGTGCCAGCACCCGAAACGGGGTCGGGGAGCTGTTTTTT. The rearrangement links TRBV25-1 to TRBJ2-2; tentative D call: TRBD2 (5 bases). The length of the CDR3 is 13 residues. Trimming removed 7 bases at V and 7 bases at J, with 13 bases between. Per germline, CDR1 MGHDK and CDR2 SYGVNS.